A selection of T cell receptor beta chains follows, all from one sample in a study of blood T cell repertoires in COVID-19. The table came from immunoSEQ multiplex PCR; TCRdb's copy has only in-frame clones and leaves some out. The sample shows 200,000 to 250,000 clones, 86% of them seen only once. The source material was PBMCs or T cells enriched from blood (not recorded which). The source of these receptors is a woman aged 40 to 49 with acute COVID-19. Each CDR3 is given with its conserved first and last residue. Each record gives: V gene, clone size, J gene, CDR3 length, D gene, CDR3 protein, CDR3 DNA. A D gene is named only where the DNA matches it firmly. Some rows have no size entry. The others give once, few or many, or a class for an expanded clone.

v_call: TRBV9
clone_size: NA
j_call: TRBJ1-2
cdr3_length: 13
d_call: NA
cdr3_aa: CASSVAMNYGYTF
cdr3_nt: TGTGCCAGCAGCGTAGCAATGAACTATGGCTACACCTTC

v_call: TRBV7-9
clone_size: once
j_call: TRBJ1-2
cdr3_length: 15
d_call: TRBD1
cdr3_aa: CASSFGTGANYGYTF
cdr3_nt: TGTGCCAGCAGCTTTGGGACAGGGGCAAACTATGGCTACACCTTC

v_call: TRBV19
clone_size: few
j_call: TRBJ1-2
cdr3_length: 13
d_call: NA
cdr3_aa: CASSMRGEDGYTF
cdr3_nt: TGTGCCAGTAGTATGCGGGGAGAGGATGGCTACACCTTC

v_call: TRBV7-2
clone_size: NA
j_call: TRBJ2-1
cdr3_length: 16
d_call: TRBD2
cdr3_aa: CASSSRTSGGLGRQFF
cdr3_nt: TGTGCCAGCAGCTCTCGGACTAGCGGGGGGCTGGGGAGGCAGTTCTTC

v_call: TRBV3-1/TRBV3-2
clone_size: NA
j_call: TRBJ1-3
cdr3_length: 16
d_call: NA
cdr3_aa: CASSPLTVSSGNTIYF
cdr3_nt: TGTGCCAGCAGCCCCTTGACAGTGAGCTCTGGAAACACCATATATTTT

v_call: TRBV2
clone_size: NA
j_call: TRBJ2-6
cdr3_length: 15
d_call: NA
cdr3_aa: CASSDTGGGANVLTF
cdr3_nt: TGTGCCAGCAGTGATACTGGTGGTGGGGCCAACGTCCTGACTTTC

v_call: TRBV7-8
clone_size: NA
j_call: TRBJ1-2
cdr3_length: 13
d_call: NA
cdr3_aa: CASSLFNREGYTF
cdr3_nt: TGTGCCAGCAGCCTTTTCAACCGGGAAGGCTACACCTTC

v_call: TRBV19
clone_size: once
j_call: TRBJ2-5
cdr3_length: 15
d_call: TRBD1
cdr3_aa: CASSFGQGGGETQYF
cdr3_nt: TGTGCCAGTAGTTTCGGACAGGGAGGAGGGGAGACCCAGTACTTC

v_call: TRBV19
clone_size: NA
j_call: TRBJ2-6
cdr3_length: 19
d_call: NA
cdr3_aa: CASSIVLRGAGSGANVLTF
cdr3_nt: TGTGCCAGTAGTATTGTTCTTCGGGGGGCTGGATCTGGGGCCAACGTCCTGACTTTC

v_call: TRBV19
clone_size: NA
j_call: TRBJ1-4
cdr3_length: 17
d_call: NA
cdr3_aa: CASSIAPPTATNEKLFF
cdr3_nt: TGTGCCAGTAGTATAGCACCCCCGACAGCAACTAATGAAAAACTGTTTTTT

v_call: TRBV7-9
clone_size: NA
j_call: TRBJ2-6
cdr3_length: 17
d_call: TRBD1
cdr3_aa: CASSGTDIWSGANVLTF
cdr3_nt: TGTGCCAGCAGTGGGACAGACATTTGGTCCGGGGCCAACGTCCTGACTTTC

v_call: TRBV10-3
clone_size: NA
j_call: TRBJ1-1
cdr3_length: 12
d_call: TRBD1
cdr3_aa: CAVGQENTEAFF
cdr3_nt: TGTGCCGTGGGACAGGAGAACACTGAAGCTTTCTTT

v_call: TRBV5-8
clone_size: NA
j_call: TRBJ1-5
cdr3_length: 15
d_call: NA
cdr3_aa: CASSLARQAHQPQHF
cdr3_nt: TGTGCCAGCAGCTTGGCGCGACAGGCACATCAGCCCCAGCATTTT

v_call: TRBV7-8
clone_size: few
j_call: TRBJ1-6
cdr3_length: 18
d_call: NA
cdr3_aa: CASSLSSFQAHYNSPLHF
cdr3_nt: TGTGCCAGCAGCTTAAGTTCTTTTCAGGCTCACTATAATTCACCCCTCCACTTT

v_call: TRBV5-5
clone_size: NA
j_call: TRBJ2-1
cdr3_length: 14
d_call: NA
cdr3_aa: CASSFFDSDNEQFF
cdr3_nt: TGTGCCAGCAGCTTTTTTGACAGTGACAATGAGCAGTTCTTC

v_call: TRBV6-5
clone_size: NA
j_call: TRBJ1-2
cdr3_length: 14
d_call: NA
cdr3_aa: CASSIRVKTYGYTF
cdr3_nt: TGTGCCAGCAGTATCAGGGTAAAAACCTATGGCTACACCTTC

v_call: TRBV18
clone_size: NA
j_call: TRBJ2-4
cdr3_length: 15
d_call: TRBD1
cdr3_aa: CASSLPVDRGGIQYF
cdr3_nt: TGTGCCAGCTCACTACCGGTTGACAGGGGTGGCATTCAGTACTTC

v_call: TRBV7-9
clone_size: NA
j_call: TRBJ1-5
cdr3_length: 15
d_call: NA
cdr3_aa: CASSYNSPQGQPQHF
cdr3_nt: TGTGCCAGCAGCTATAACAGTCCTCAGGGTCAGCCCCAGCATTTT

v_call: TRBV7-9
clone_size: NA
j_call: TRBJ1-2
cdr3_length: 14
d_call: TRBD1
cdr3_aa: CASSPPGTVYGYTF
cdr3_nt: TGTGCCAGCAGCCCACCCGGGACAGTCTATGGCTACACCTTC

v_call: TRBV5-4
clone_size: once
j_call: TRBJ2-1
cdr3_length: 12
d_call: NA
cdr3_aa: CASSSTYNEQFF
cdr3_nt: TGTGCCAGCAGCTCGACTTACAATGAGCAGTTCTTC

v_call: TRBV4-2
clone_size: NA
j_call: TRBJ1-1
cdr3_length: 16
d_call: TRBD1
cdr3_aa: CASSQASGTGKTEAFF
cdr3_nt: TGTGCCAGCAGCCAAGCGTCCGGGACAGGGAAAACTGAAGCTTTCTTT

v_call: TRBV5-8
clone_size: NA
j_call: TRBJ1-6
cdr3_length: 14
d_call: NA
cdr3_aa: CASSLRGRDSPLHF
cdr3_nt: TGTGCCAGCAGCCTAAGGGGCAGGGATTCACCCCTCCACTTT

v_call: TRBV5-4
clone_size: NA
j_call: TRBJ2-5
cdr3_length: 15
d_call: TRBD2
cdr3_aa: CASSLQRGSQETQYF
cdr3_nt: TGTGCCAGCAGCTTGCAGCGGGGGTCCCAAGAGACCCAGTACTTC